This is a list of T cell receptor beta chains from one sample in a study of cytomegalovirus exposure and HLA in healthy donors. Only in-frame clones appear in the TCRdb table, and some are missing; sequencing was by immunoSEQ multiplex PCR. This table has some 160,000 clones, about 77% appearing once. Sequenced sample: PBMCs. The receptors here all came from a man aged 55 to 70 in good health and CMV-seronegative. The CDR3 runs from the conserved cysteine through the conserved F or W. A D gene is named only where the DNA matches it firmly. Not all rows give a size; the values are once, few, many and, for expanded clones, a class.

size,V,J,D,CDR3,DNA
-,TRBV7-9,TRBJ1-2,-,CASSLYSDIEYGYTF,TGTGCCAGCAGCTTATATTCTGACATTGAATATGGCTACACCTTC
-,TRBV28,TRBJ1-2,-,CASSLDRVYGYTF,TGTGCCAGCAGTTTAGACCGGGTTTACGGCTACACCTTC
-,TRBV5-1,TRBJ1-2,-,CASSFLGEGGYTF,TGCGCCAGCAGCTTTTTGGGGGAGGGCGGCTACACCTTC
-,TRBV11-2,TRBJ1-1,TRBD1,CASSNDRGAFF,TGTGCCAGCAGCAACGACAGGGGGGCTTTCTTT
-,TRBV2,TRBJ2-3,TRBD2,CASRRLAGGPSDTQYF,TGTGCCAGCAGGCGACTAGCGGGGGGGCCTTCAGATACGCAGTATTTT
once,TRBV6-5,TRBJ1-2,-,CASTYSSRNYGYTF,TGTGCCAGCACCTACAGCTCCCGTAACTATGGCTACACCTTC
once,TRBV5-1,TRBJ1-1,-,CASKTQTMNTEAFF,TGCGCCAGCAAAACCCAAACAATGAACACTGAAGCTTTCTTT
few,TRBV10-1,TRBJ2-1,-,CASSESTRATQGGSDEQFF,TGCGCCAGCAGTGAGTCGACGCGGGCTACTCAGGGGGGTTCGGATGAGCAGTTCTTC
-,TRBV7-9,TRBJ1-4,-,CASSPLLGGNEKLFF,TGTGCCAGCAGTCCTTTATTGGGGGGAAATGAAAAACTGTTTTTT
few,TRBV6-6,TRBJ2-5,-,CASSPQETQYF,TGTGCCAGCAGTCCCCAGGAGACCCAGTACTTC
few,TRBV5-1,TRBJ1-2,TRBD1,CASSSTGGNYGYTF,TGCGCCAGCAGCTCTACAGGGGGTAACTATGGCTACACCTTC
-,TRBV25-1,TRBJ1-2,TRBD1,CASSETGSYGYTF,TGTGCCAGCAGTGAGACAGGGAGCTATGGCTACACCTTC
-,TRBV20-1,TRBJ2-5,TRBD1,CSADRDETQYF,TGCAGTGCGGACAGGGATGAGACCCAGTACTTC
-,TRBV11-2,TRBJ2-7,-,CASSLSAGGPLYEQYF,TGTGCCAGCAGCTTATCGGCAGGGGGGCCCCTCTACGAGCAGTACTTC
once,TRBV2,TRBJ2-7,-,CAARSGDEQYF,TGTGCCGCCCGCTCAGGGGACGAGCAGTACTTC
-,TRBV5-4,TRBJ1-2,-,CASSSDSDGYTF,TGTGCCAGCAGCTCGGACAGCGACGGCTACACCTTC
-,TRBV6-5,TRBJ2-7,TRBD2,CASSSGGGLYEQYF,TGTGCCAGCAGTTCGGGGGGGGGTCTCTACGAGCAGTACTTC
-,TRBV7-8,TRBJ2-1,-,CASSLSGKDEQFF,TGTGCCAGCAGCTTATCAGGGAAGGATGAGCAGTTCTTC
-,TRBV7-2,TRBJ1-1,-,CASSPAARGNTEAFF,TGTGCCAGCAGCCCCGCCGCCAGGGGGAACACTGAAGCTTTCTTT
-,TRBV7-2,TRBJ2-5,-,CASSTTGETQYF,TGTGCCAGCAGCACCACGGGAGAGACCCAGTACTTC
few,TRBV15,TRBJ2-7,-,CATSRDPGRYEQYF,TGTGCCACCAGCAGAGATCCGGGGAGATACGAGCAGTACTTC
few,TRBV5-5,TRBJ1-1,-,CASSRERVTEAFF,TGTGCCAGCAGCAGGGAGAGGGTTACTGAAGCTTTCTTT
-,TRBV6-4,TRBJ1-5,-,CASTGYNQPQNF,TGTGCCAGTACAGGGTACAATCAGCCCCAGAATTTT
-,TRBV27,TRBJ1-5,TRBD1,CASSDRVDNQPQHF,TGTGCCAGCAGTGACAGGGTTGACAATCAGCCCCAGCATTTT
-,TRBV27,TRBJ2-1,TRBD2,CASSLSRASGSGEQFF,TGTGCCAGCAGTTTATCCCGGGCTAGCGGGAGTGGTGAGCAGTTCTTC
-,TRBV6-6,TRBJ2-1,-,CASSHPGLFDNEQFF,TGTGCCAGCAGTCATCCGGGACTCTTTGACAATGAGCAGTTCTTC
-,TRBV2,TRBJ2-2,-,CASRAGVANTGELFF,TGTGCCAGCAGAGCAGGGGTAGCGAACACCGGGGAGCTGTTTTTT
-,TRBV4-1,TRBJ2-2,TRBD2,CASSQVSGGVTGELFF,TGCGCCAGCAGCCAAGTTAGCGGGGGGGTCACCGGGGAGCTGTTTTTT
-,TRBV23-1,TRBJ2-2,TRBD1,CASSPPVDRATGELFF,TGCGCCAGCAGTCCACCGGTAGACAGGGCAACCGGGGAGCTGTTTTTT
-,TRBV30,TRBJ1-1,-,CAWSEEVKGDTEAFF,TGTGCCTGGAGTGAAGAGGTGAAAGGGGACACTGAAGCTTTCTTT
-,TRBV7-9,TRBJ1-6,-,CASSPRLDSPLHF,TGTGCCAGCAGCCCCCGGTTAGATTCACCCCTCCACTTT
-,TRBV7-2,TRBJ1-3,-,CASSPTGSSGNTIYF,TGTGCCAGCAGCCCCACAGGGAGCTCTGGAAACACCATATATTTT
-,TRBV5-6,TRBJ1-1,-,CASSGGPGTEAFF,TGTGCCAGCAGCGGGGGCCCGGGCACTGAAGCTTTCTTT
-,TRBV14,TRBJ1-2,-,CASSQGVGVDGYTF,TGTGCCAGCAGCCAAGGGGTAGGGGTAGATGGCTACACCTTC
-,TRBV5-1,TRBJ2-7,-,CASSLGAGLVYEQYF,TGCGCCAGCAGCTTGGGGGCAGGGTTGGTCTACGAGCAGTACTTC
-,TRBV27,TRBJ1-2,-,CASTGQFGGYTF,TGTGCCAGCACCGGACAGTTCGGTGGCTACACCTTC
few,TRBV11-2,TRBJ2-7,TRBD2,CASSLRSGGRYEQYF,TGTGCCAGCAGCTTACGGTCCGGCGGGAGGTACGAGCAGTACTTC
-,TRBV6-1,TRBJ1-2,TRBD1,CASSENRGRLGYTF,TGTGCCAGCAGTGAAAACAGGGGGCGTCTTGGCTACACCTTC
few,TRBV19,TRBJ1-5,-,CASTPVGGLLNQPQHF,TGTGCCAGTACCCCTGTCGGGGGGTTGCTCAATCAGCCCCAGCATTTT
-,TRBV6-5,TRBJ2-7,-,CASSYTDSSYEQYF,TGTGCCAGCAGTTACACGGACTCCTCCTACGAGCAGTACTTC
-,TRBV9,TRBJ2-2,-,CASSPPLPGVSNTGELFF,TGTGCCAGCAGCCCGCCTCTCCCTGGAGTAAGCAACACCGGGGAGCTGTTTTTT
-,TRBV5-1,TRBJ1-5,-,CASSSYRNQPQHF,TGCGCCAGCAGCTCCTACAGGAATCAGCCCCAGCATTTT
-,TRBV27,TRBJ2-3,TRBD2,CASRPGLTSETQYF,TGTGCCAGCAGACCTGGCCTGACTAGCGAGACGCAGTATTTT
-,TRBV29-1,TRBJ2-1,-,CSVGTAMPFYNEQFF,TGCAGCGTTGGTACAGCTATGCCCTTCTACAATGAGCAGTTCTTC
-,TRBV7-6,TRBJ2-6,-,CASSQGSQASSGANVLTF,TGTGCCAGCAGTCAGGGGAGCCAGGCTAGCTCTGGGGCCAACGTCCTGACTTTC
once,TRBV19,TRBJ1-5,TRBD1,CASSIGGQATFNQPQHF,TGTGCCAGTAGTATAGGGGGACAGGCGACCTTTAATCAGCCCCAGCATTTT
-,TRBV10-3,TRBJ2-3,TRBD2,CAISELAGADTQYF,TGTGCCATCAGTGAACTAGCGGGAGCAGATACGCAGTATTTT
-,TRBV6-5,TRBJ1-2,-,CATRATATFGYTF,TGTGCCACCCGCGCGACTGCCACCTTTGGCTACACCTTC
once,TRBV15,TRBJ2-3,-,CATSRAVTGRANTQYF,TGTGCCACCAGCAGAGCCGTAACAGGAAGGGCGAATACGCAGTATTTT
-,TRBV2,TRBJ2-7,-,CASSEGGRGYEQYF,TGTGCCAGCAGTGAAGGGGGCAGGGGCTACGAGCAGTACTTC
-,TRBV30,TRBJ2-7,-,CAWSAGGSNYEQYF,TGTGCCTGGAGTGCTGGGGGCTCTAACTACGAGCAGTACTTC
-,TRBV25-1,TRBJ1-4,TRBD1,CASRTGVDEKLFF,TGTGCCAGCAGAACAGGGGTTGATGAAAAACTGTTTTTT
few,TRBV2,TRBJ2-3,TRBD1,CASTRDRGTDTQYF,TGTGCCAGCACCCGGGACAGGGGCACAGATACGCAGTATTTT